A single sample is the source of the 32 T cell receptor beta chains below, sequenced in a study of blood T cell repertoires in COVID-19. Profiling relied on immunoSEQ multiplex PCR, and the TCRdb table lists in-frame clones only, not all of them. The top ten clones hold 7% to 7.5% of a sample with 350,000 to 450,000 clones, 65% to 90% of them seen once. The sample was peripheral blood. These receptor sequences come from a woman aged 55-69 years with COVID-19, enrolled during active disease.

This clone was observed once. The rearrangement uses TRBV5-1 and TRBJ1-2, with TRBD1 matching over 9 bases. This CDR3 is 16 amino acids long. Trimming removed 5 bases from V and 2 bases from J; junction bases left unmatched: 10. Germline loops: CDR1 SGHRS, CDR2 YFSETQ. CDR3 DNA sequence: TGCGCCAGCAGACCTCGAGGACAGGGGCAGAACTATGGCTACACCTTC. It specifies CASRPRGQGQNYGYTF.

V is TRBV5-6 and J is TRBJ1-2; TRBD1 aligns across 7 bases. Germline V gives CDR1 SGHDT, CDR2 YYEEEE. The CDR3 contains 17 residues. V trimming: 4 bases; J trimming: 4 bases; junction bases outside the gene matches: 16. The CDR3 sequence is CASSPGTALPGGYGYTF. CDR3 coding DNA: TGTGCCAGCAGCCCCGGGACGGCCCTACCAGGGGGCTATGGCTACACCTTC.

The CDR3 region has the DNA TGCGCCAGCAGCTTACCGGGACTAGATTACACAGATACGCAGTATTTT. It specifies CASSLPGLDYTDTQYF. This sequence joins TRBV5-1 and TRBJ2-3; 8 positions agree with TRBD2. Germline V lookup: CDR1 SGHRS, CDR2 YFSETQ. V was clipped by 2 bases and J by 2 bases; unmatched bases: 7. The CDR3 extends over 16 amino acids.

V usage is TRBV10-3 and J usage is TRBJ1-1, with TRBD1 matching 7 bases. The V segment lost 11 bases and the J segment 4 bases; nucleotides outside the gene matches: 7. The CDR3 loop spans 12 amino acids. Germline CDR1 and CDR2: ENHRY and SYGVKD. Here the CDR3 reads CASPDRATEAFF. The DNA for the CDR3 is TGTGCCTCCCCAGACAGGGCCACTGAAGCTTTCTTT.

This clone was found a few times. The J gene is TRBJ1-2, the V gene TRBV7-9, with 11 bases that match TRBD1. The J segment lost 5 bases and the V segment lost 3 bases, leaving 5 bases of the junction unmatched. The germline gives CDR1 SEHNR, CDR2 FQNEAQ (reference sequence). The CDR3 is 15 residues long. The CDR3 reads CASSFEGQGVYGYTF. DNA for the CDR3: TGTGCCAGCAGCTTTGAGGGACAGGGGGTTTATGGCTACACCTTC.

V and J are TRBV29-1 and TRBJ2-3; TRBD2 aligns across 7 bases. The CDR3 sequence is 17 residues long. Per germline, CDR1 SQVTM and CDR2 ANQGSEA. J lost 3 bases, V lost 2 bases, and 14 bases had no gene match. CDR3 in amino acids: CSVERGWASGKTDTQYF. The CDR3 region has the DNA TGCAGCGTTGAAAGGGGCTGGGCTAGCGGAAAAACAGATACGCAGTATTTT.

The rearrangement joins TRBV3-1 (or the pseudogene TRBV3-2) to TRBJ2-7; TRBD2 is a possible D gene (5 bases). This CDR3 is 15 amino acids long. V lost 0 bases and J 3 bases, leaving 12 bases between the germline ends. Germline CDR1 is LGHDT and CDR2 is YNNKEL (reference sequence). CDR3 amino acids: CASSQDIGEGYEQYF. DNA of the CDR3: TGTGCCAGCAGCCAAGATATCGGGGAAGGCTACGAGCAGTACTTC.

The V and J genes are TRBV7-7 and TRBJ2-5, with 8 bases fitting TRBD2. Germline V gene data show CDR1 as SSHAT and CDR2 as FNYEAQ (reference sequence). The CDR3 consists of 15 residues. The junction had 10 bases not matched to a gene; V was cut back by 5 bases and J by 5 bases. CDR3 DNA sequence: TGTGCCAGCAGCCATAGCGGGGTCCCGGGGGAGACCCAGTACTTC. Residues: CASSHSGVPGETQYF.

The rearrangement joins TRBV18 to TRBJ2-7; 8 nucleotides agree with TRBD2. This CDR3 has 14 amino acids. Germline-derived CDR1 and CDR2 are KGHSH and LQKENI. Unmatched junction bases numbered 8, after V lost 6 bases and J lost 4 bases. The DNA for the CDR3 is TGTGCCAGCTCTCTTCCGGGGGGGTGGTACGAGCAGTACTTC. Translating gives CASSLPGGWYEQYF.

The J gene is TRBJ2-2, the V gene TRBV21-1; TRBD1, the table's D call, lacks a check against the DNA. TRBV21-1 is assigned pseudogene status. The CDR3 extends over 20 amino acids. The CDR3 loop is CASSKDWGIGQGANTGELFF. The CDR3 region has the DNA TGTGCCAGCAGCAAAGATTGGGGCATCGGACAGGGGGCAAACACCGGGGAGCTGTTTTTT.

The CDR3 DNA reads TGTGCCAGCAGCCCGCGGGCAGGCCGTGAAGATACGCAGTATTTT. The encoded protein is CASSPRAGREDTQYF. The J gene is TRBJ2-3, the V gene TRBV7-6, with a possible D match to TRBD2 (5 bases). V lost 5 bases and J lost 5, with 17 bases in between. There are 15 residues in the CDR3. Germline V lookup: CDR1 SGHVS, CDR2 FNYEAQ.

This rearrangement joins TRBV7-8 to TRBJ2-5, with D perhaps matching TRBD1 (6 bases). Trimming pared 4 bases from V and 1 base from J, leaving 13 bases between. Germline CDR1 reads SGHVS; CDR2 reads FQNEAQ. The CDR3 loop spans 15 amino acids. Here the CDR3 DNA reads TGTGCCAGCAGCTACCCACAGGGTATCCAAGAGACCCAGTACTTC. It specifies CASSYPQGIQETQYF.

The chain links TRBV5-1 to TRBJ2-1, with D unresolved. With 4 bases removed from V and 2 bases from J, the gap between germline ends came to 10 bases. CDR3 size: 14 residues. From germline, CDR1 is SGHRS and CDR2 YFSETQ. The CDR3 loop is CASSTDTTYNEQFF. CDR3 coding DNA: TGCGCCAGCAGCACTGACACCACCTACAATGAGCAGTTCTTC.

The rearrangement joins TRBV27 to TRBJ1-1, with D unclear. Germline CDR1 and CDR2: MNHEY and SMNVEV (reference sequence). CDR3 length: 13 residues. Trimming removed 8 bases from V and 0 bases from J, with 10 bases in between. The CDR3 DNA reads TGTGCCAGCTTCACATACATGAACACTGAAGCTTTCTTT. The encoded protein is CASFTYMNTEAFF.

The CDR3 nucleotides read TGCGCCAGCAGCTTGGGACAGGGGTCTAGCACAGATACGCAGTATTTT. Amino acids: CASSLGQGSSTDTQYF. J is TRBJ2-3 and V is TRBV5-1; 8 bases agree with TRBD1. CDR3 length: 16 residues. Unmatched junction bases numbered 3, after V lost 0 bases and J lost 0 bases. Germline-derived CDR1 and CDR2 are SGHRS and YFSETQ.

This rearrangement joins TRBV6-5 to TRBJ1-2; TRBD1 matches 7 bases. Germline trimming cut 4 bases from V and 2 bases from J; bases unmatched to any gene: 10. This CDR3 has 16 amino acids. Germline values: CDR1 MNHEY, CDR2 SVGAGI. CDR3 DNA: TGTGCCAGCAGTTTATTCCCCGGGACAGCGAACTATGGCTACACCTTC. This gives the protein CASSLFPGTANYGYTF.

V is TRBV2 and J is TRBJ2-7, with D possibly matching TRBD1 (6 bases). The germline CDR1 and CDR2 sequences are SNHLY and FYNNEI. This CDR3 has 15 amino acids. Trimming took 7 bases from V and 1 from J, leaving 17 bases between them. The CDR3 nucleotides are TGTGCCAGCAATCCGACAGGCGCAGCATCCTACGAGCAGTACTTC. Amino acids: CASNPTGAASYEQYF.

Many counts were recorded for this clone. The chain links TRBV5-4 to TRBJ1-2; D may be TRBD1 (6 bases). Germline V CDR1 and CDR2: SGHNT, YYREEE (reference sequence). The germline V and J ends were trimmed by 4 bases and 7 bases, with 14 bases remaining between them. The CDR3 extends over 13 amino acids. The CDR3 sequence: CASSLKGQLGYTF. In DNA form, the CDR3 reads TGTGCCAGCAGCCTAAAGGGACAACTTGGCTACACCTTC.

The chain links TRBV25-1 to TRBJ1-2, with 8 bases that match TRBD1. Germline lookup yields CDR1 MGHDK and CDR2 SYGVNS. J was trimmed by 8 bases and V by 6 bases; bases with no gene match: 8. The CDR3 has 13 amino acids. The CDR3 DNA follows: TGTGCCAGCAGGGTCAACAGGGGGGGAGGCTACACCTTC. Protein sequence: CASRVNRGGGYTF.

The rearrangement links TRBV10-1 to TRBJ2-5; tentative D call: TRBD2 (6 bases). Trimming removed 6 bases from V and 3 bases from J, with 11 bases in between. The CDR3 runs to 13 residues. Looked up from germline, CDR1 is WNHNN and CDR2 is SYGVQD (reference sequence). CDR3 nucleotides: TGCGCCAGCAGCAAAGGAGGGGAAGAGACCCAGTACTTC. Protein: CASSKGGEETQYF.

The chain is built from TRBV2 and TRBJ2-7; D may be TRBD1 (5 bases). The CDR3 has 11 residues. CDR1 SNHLY and CDR2 FYNNEI come from the germline V gene. V was shortened by 7 bases and J by 3 bases, with 7 bases between the two germline ends. CDR3 residues: CASTDSYEQYF. In DNA form, the CDR3 reads TGTGCCAGCACCGACAGCTACGAGCAGTACTTC.

CDR3 bases: TGCAGCGTTGGCTGGGACAGGGGATATAGTGAGCAGTTCTTC. Amino acid sequence: CSVGWDRGYSEQFF. The chain is built from TRBV29-1 and TRBJ2-1; 10 nucleotides line up with TRBD1. The germline V gene has CDR1 SQVTM and CDR2 ANQGSEA. V lost 4 bases to trimming and J lost 9 bases; unmatched junction nucleotides: 9. CDR3 length: 14 amino acids.

This clone was detected only a few times. The chain combines TRBV5-4 with TRBJ1-2; TRBD1 aligns across 12 bases. Germline V gene data show CDR1 as SGHNT and CDR2 as YYREEE (reference sequence). V lost 0 bases and J lost 8; bases outside the gene matches: 5. This CDR3 region has 15 residues. This chain's CDR3 is CASSLGGTGGRGYTF. The CDR3 region has the DNA TGTGCCAGCAGCTTGGGCGGGACAGGGGGCAGGGGCTACACCTTC.

The V and J genes are TRBV9 and TRBJ2-4; TRBD1 might be the D (5 bases). The CDR3 consists of 14 residues. Trimming shortened V by 0 bases and J by 6 bases, and 10 bases separated the two germline ends. Germline loops: CDR1 SGDLS, CDR2 YYNGEE. CDR3 protein: CASSVDGRVNIQYF. CDR3 bases: TGTGCCAGCAGCGTAGATGGCAGGGTAAACATTCAGTACTTC. Together with reference TRBV9 and TRBJ2-4, the CDR3 gives the full variable domain: DSGVTQTPKHLITATGQRVTLRCSPRSGDLSVYWYQQSLDQGLQFLIQYYNGEERAKGNILERFSAQQFPDLHSELNLSSLELGDSALYFCASSVDGRVNIQYFGAGTRLSVL.

This chain uses TRBV4-2 with TRBJ2-2; 11 bases line up with TRBD2. V trimming: 0 bases; J trimming: 1 base; junction bases outside the gene matches: 4. The CDR3 extends over 18 amino acids. The V gene's germline CDR1 is LGHNA and CDR2 YNFKEQ. The CDR3 protein is CASSQDLAGGLNTGELFF. The CDR3 DNA reads as TGTGCCAGCAGCCAAGACCTAGCGGGGGGCCTGAACACCGGGGAGCTGTTTTTT.

In this sample, this clone turned up a few times. The rearrangement links TRBV6-5 to TRBJ1-2, with D maybe TRBD1 (5 bases). Germline V gives CDR1 MNHEY, CDR2 SVGAGI. The CDR3 spans 12 residues. The V and J ends lost 0 bases and 7 bases respectively, with 6 bases between them. The CDR3 here is CASSYSQGGYTF. Written as DNA, the CDR3 is TGTGCCAGCAGTTACTCGCAGGGTGGCTACACCTTC.

The CDR3 reads CASSYPMTGTDEQYF. In DNA, the CDR3 is TGTGCCAGCAGTTACCCAATGACAGGGACGGATGAGCAGTACTTC. The chain links TRBV6-6 to TRBJ2-7, with TRBD1 identical over 7 bases. The germline gives CDR1 MNHNY, CDR2 SVGAGI (reference sequence). This CDR3 has 15 amino acids. The trim removed 2 bases at V and 7 bases at J, leaving 11 bases unmatched.

The V call is TRBV10-1, the J call TRBJ1-5; 10 nucleotides line up with TRBD1. CDR1 is WNHNN and CDR2 is SYGVQD in the germline V gene (reference sequence). The CDR3 consists of 16 residues. Trimming took 6 bases from V and 7 from J; bases not matched to a gene: 12. For the CDR3, the DNA is TGCGCCAGCAGAACCCGACGGGACAGGGGAGTGCAGCCCCAGCATTTT. Its protein is CASRTRRDRGVQPQHF.

V is TRBV5-4 and J is TRBJ1-3; no clear D. The germline gives CDR1 SGHNT, CDR2 YYREEE (reference sequence). The CDR3 is made up of 17 amino acids. V lost 4 bases and J 0 bases, leaving 17 bases between the germline ends. CDR3 bases: TGTGCCAGCAGCCGCGCGGGGTGGAGCGGCTCTGGAAACACCATATATTTT. Protein sequence: CASSRAGWSGSGNTIYF.

V is TRBV4-3 and J is TRBJ2-1, with D possibly matching TRBD2 (5 bases). In germline, CDR1 is LGHNA, CDR2 YSLEER. V dropped 5 bases and J dropped 9 bases, with 17 bases sitting between them. This CDR3 is built from 14 residues. For the CDR3, the DNA is TGCGCCAGCAGCTCGGGGAGCGTTTTCGGTGAGCAGTTCTTC. The encoded protein is CASSSGSVFGEQFF.

In this sample, this clone turned up a few times. The rearrangement links TRBV6-1 to TRBJ1-2, with D perhaps TRBD1 (6 bases). Germline V CDR1 and CDR2: MNHNS, SASEGT. The length of the CDR3 is 13 residues. The germline V and J ends were trimmed by 3 bases and 6 bases, with 11 bases remaining between them. The CDR3 DNA reads as TGTGCCAGCAGTGATCGTCAGGGGAATGGCTACACCTTC. Translation: CASSDRQGNGYTF.

The chain joins TRBV29-1 to TRBJ2-1; D is uncertain. This CDR3 has 9 residues. Germline V gives CDR1 SQVTM, CDR2 ANQGSEA. V gave up 2 bases and J gave up 10 bases, with 3 bases separating them. CDR3 DNA sequence: TGCAGCGTTGAACCAGAGCAGTTCTTC. This translates into CSVEPEQFF.